This T cell receptor beta chain came from a study of cytomegalovirus exposure and HLA in healthy donors. Overall study findings and caveats: The authors later found most CMV-associated TCR beta chains appeared HLA-restricted. One cluster of highly shared sequence variants probably arose as a sequencing artifact.

Points on this clone: Its antigen is still unknown.

CDR1 LNHDA and CDR2 SQIVND come from the germline V gene (reference sequence). The CDR3 runs 16 residues. V trimming: 6 bases; J trimming: 2 bases; junction bases outside the gene matches: 12. The PCR had 60 Vbeta and 13 Jbeta primers. Source study methods: Unique TCR beta chains numbered around 80 million in a later analysis, with roughly 9.9 million shared. The assay was immunoSEQ multiplex PCR, and TCRdb's table has in-frame clones only and misses some. The DNA gave D and trimming, while V, J and clone size come from that table. This table has 100,000 to 150,000 clones, about 81% appearing once. Input material: PBMCs. The rearrangement joins TRBV19 to TRBJ2-7, with TRBD1 matching over 8 bases. This TCR was recovered from a woman aged 30 to 39 in good health and CMV-seronegative. The CDR3 here is CASSQTGDDLAYEQYF. The CDR3 region has the DNA TGTGCCAGTAGCCAGACAGGGGACGACCTAGCCTACGAGCAGTACTTC.